Each of the 20 T cell receptor beta chains below was sequenced from the same sample in a study of CD8+ T cells in alopecia areata. Treatment given: oral pan-JAK inhibitor, 5-10 mg twice daily. It was cDNA, reverse transcribed from extracted RNA, that served as the sequencing template. Repertoires were generated with immunoSEQ multiplex PCR, while TCRdb's copy carries only in-frame clones and drops some. This table has about 190,000 clones, roughly 60% appearing once. This specimen consisted of CD4+ T cells sorted from blood, obtained at week 24, from a patient treated with tofacitinib. These receptors were obtained from a human donor with alopecia areata.

The chain is built from TRBV7-9 and TRBJ2-7, with 7 bases lining up with TRBD2. J gave up 3 bases and V 6 bases, and 11 bases lay outside the gene matches. Germline CDR1 and CDR2: SEHNR and FQNEAQ (reference sequence). This CDR3 has 15 residues. The CDR3: CASSLMGGLLYEQYF. The CDR3 DNA reads as TGTGCCAGCAGTCTAATGGGGGGGTTGCTCTACGAGCAGTACTTC.

Points on this clone: This same CDR3 is encoded by further DNA sequences in the sample. CDR3 in amino acids: CSVTGTGSSYEQYF. The CDR3 coding sequence is TGCAGCGTGACTGGGACAGGGAGCTCCTACGAGCAGTACTTC. This rearrangement joins TRBV29-1 to TRBJ2-7; TRBD1 matches at 9 bases. CDR1 SQVTM and CDR2 ANQGSEA come from the germline V gene. J gave up 0 bases and V 6 bases, and 6 bases lay outside the gene matches. The CDR3 consists of 14 residues.

Ten or more counts support this clone. The chain carries TRBV10-3 and TRBJ2-1; D might be TRBD1 or TRBD2, each matching 6 bases. V gave up 3 bases and J gave up 7 bases, with 13 bases separating them. The CDR3 contains 14 residues. The germline gives CDR1 ENHRY, CDR2 SYGVKD. CDR3 sequence (DNA): TGTGCCATCAGTGAAGGGGGGATGGGAAATGAGCAGTTCTTC. Residues: CAISEGGMGNEQFF.

The chain carries TRBV19 and TRBJ1-4, with D unclear. The V end was cut by 0 bases, the J end by 8 bases, with 13 bases between. Germline values: CDR1 LNHDA, CDR2 SQIVND (reference sequence). The CDR3 is 15 residues long. The CDR3 loop is CASSIDSGSGEKLFF. CDR3 bases: TGTGCCAGTAGTATAGATTCCGGCTCCGGGGAAAAACTGTTTTTT. The full variable domain, completed using reference TRBV19 and TRBJ1-4, is DGGITQSPKYLFRKEGQNVTLSCEQNLNHDAMYWYRQDPGQGLRLIYYSQIVNDFQKGDIAEGYSVSREKKESFPLTVTSAQKNPTAFYLCASSIDSGSGEKLFFGSGTQLSVL.

The CDR3, as DNA: TGTGCCAGCAGCCGAAAGGGAACTGGCTACACCTTC. Translating it yields CASSRKGTGYTF. The chain joins TRBV6-5 to TRBJ1-2; D unclear. The V gene's germline CDR1 is MNHEY and CDR2 SVGAGI. V was pared by 6 bases and J by 7 bases, with 12 bases between. The CDR3 contains 12 residues.

The V call is TRBV7-2, the J call TRBJ2-2; TRBD1 matches at 7 bases. Germline-derived CDR1 and CDR2 are SGHTA and FQGNSA. The CDR3 covers 15 residues. The J segment lost 7 bases and the V segment lost 5 bases, leaving 10 bases of the junction unmatched. CDR3 in DNA: TGTGCCAGCAGCCGCGACAGGGTGGATGGCGGGGAGCTGTTTTTT. Translated, it gives CASSRDRVDGGELFF.

This clone was counted between two and nine times. The chain couples TRBV10-3 to TRBJ2-3; D call uncertain. Germline CDR1 ENHRY, CDR2 SYGVKD. The CDR3 has 12 amino acids. Trimming pared 7 bases from V and 0 bases from J, leaving 5 bases between. The CDR3: CAIMGSTDTQYF. DNA of the CDR3: TGTGCCATCATGGGGAGCACAGATACGCAGTATTTT.

This clone occurred a few times. The chain couples TRBV7-9 to TRBJ1-2, with 9 bases aligning to TRBD1. The CDR3 loop spans 14 amino acids. V lost 1 base and J lost 5; bases outside the gene matches: 2. CDR1 and CDR2 from the germline V gene are SEHNR and FQNEAQ (reference sequence). The CDR3: CASSLEGQGYGYTF. In DNA form, the CDR3 reads TGTGCCAGCAGCTTAGAGGGACAGGGTTATGGCTACACCTTC.

This chain joins TRBV11-3 and TRBJ1-6, with 11 nucleotides matching TRBD1. Unmatched junction bases numbered 4, after V lost 5 bases and J lost 10 bases. From germline, CDR1 is SGHNT and CDR2 YENEEA. This CDR3 spans 14 amino acids. CDR3 sequence reads: CASSGRDRGSPLHF. CDR3 nucleotide sequence: TGTGCCAGCAGCGGAAGGGACAGGGGGTCACCCCTCCACTTT.

The chain has TRBV11-3 and TRBJ2-6, with D perhaps TRBD1 (5 bases). CDR1 and CDR2 (germline): SGHNT, YENEEA. The ends were cut back, 8 bases at V and 0 bases at J, with 11 bases in the middle. The CDR3 contains 15 residues. DNA for the CDR3: TGTGCCAGCGAAACCGACAGCTCTGGGGCCAACGTCCTGACTTTC. It yields the protein CASETDSSGANVLTF.

This clone showed up just once. The rearrangement links TRBV7-3 to TRBJ2-7, with a tentative D call TRBD2 (6 bases). The CDR3 loop spans 16 amino acids. The ends were cut back, 5 bases at V and 0 bases at J, with 17 bases in the middle. Germline V gene sequence: CDR1 SGHTA, CDR2 FQGTGA. DNA for the CDR3: TGTGCCAGCAGCACCTGGAGGGACCGCGCCTCCTACGAGCAGTACTTC. It yields the protein CASSTWRDRASYEQYF.

The chain employs TRBV7-2 and TRBJ1-2, with D possibly matching TRBD1 (5 bases). CDR1 SGHTA and CDR2 FQGNSA come from the germline V gene. The CDR3 contains 12 residues. V lost 2 bases, J lost 8 bases, and 9 bases lay in between. The CDR3 DNA is TGTGCCAGCAGCTTAAGGGGTGTCGGCTACACCTTC. Amino acid sequence: CASSLRGVGYTF.

This clone was seen just once. The genes are TRBV5-1 and TRBJ2-2; tentatively, D is TRBD1 (6 bases). The CDR3 is 14 residues long. Trimming left V 4 bases short and J 7 bases short, with 14 bases between. From germline, CDR1 is SGHRS and CDR2 YFSETQ. CDR3 loop: CASSPTPDSGELFF. CDR3 coding DNA: TGCGCCAGCAGCCCGACACCGGACAGCGGGGAGCTGTTTTTT.

The V gene is TRBV4-1, the J gene TRBJ1-5; perhaps TRBD1 as D (5 bases). CDR1 and CDR2 from the germline V gene are MGHRA and YSYEKL. There are 14 residues in the CDR3. The V end lost 0 bases, the J end lost 7 bases, and 10 bases lay between the germline ends. Here the CDR3 DNA reads TGCGCCAGCAGCCAAGATTGGCAGGGACAGCCCCAGCATTTT. Its translation: CASSQDWQGQPQHF.

The chain uses TRBV18 and TRBJ2-3, with a tentative D call TRBD1 (6 bases). Germline lookup yields CDR1 KGHSH and CDR2 LQKENI. The CDR3 runs to 14 residues. V was trimmed by 2 bases and J by 5 bases, leaving 11 bases between them. The CDR3 DNA reads as TGTGCCAGCTCACCAGTACAGGGTGGAGATACGCAGTATTTT. Amino acid sequence: CASSPVQGGDTQYF.

J is TRBJ2-5 and V is TRBV30; no firm D call. Germline CDR1 GTSNPN, CDR2 SVGIG (reference sequence). With 2 bases removed from V and 4 bases from J, the gap between germline ends came to 5 bases. The CDR3 loop spans 11 amino acids. Here the CDR3 DNA reads TGTGCCTGGAGTAATAGAGAGACCCAGTACTTC. This gives the protein CAWSNRETQYF.

The chain combines TRBV15 with TRBJ1-2; no clear D gene. CDR1 is LNHNV and CDR2 is YYDKDF in the germline V gene (reference sequence). V lost 0 bases and J 3 bases, leaving 11 bases between the germline ends. The CDR3 totals 15 residues. CDR3 DNA sequence: TGTGCCACCAGCAGAGATCTAGGTTTGGACTATGGCTACACCTTC. Its protein is CATSRDLGLDYGYTF. The variable domain in full, with the rest retrieved from reference TRBV15 and TRBJ1-2, is DAMVIQNPRYQVTQFGKPVTLSCSQTLNHNVMYWYQQKSSQAPKLLFHYYDKDFNNEADTPDNFQSRRPNTSFCFLDIRSPGLGDTAMYLCATSRDLGLDYGYTFGSGTRLTVV.

The chain joins TRBV14 to TRBJ2-1; the D call may be TRBD1 or TRBD2 (5 bases each). Trimming removed 4 bases from V and 3 bases from J, with 13 bases in between. The CDR3 loop spans 15 amino acids. Germline loops: CDR1 SGHDN, CDR2 FVKESK. The CDR3 region has the DNA TGTGCCAGCAGCCCAATCGGGGCAAACTACAATGAGCAGTTCTTC. Amino acid sequence: CASSPIGANYNEQFF.

This rearrangement joins TRBV11-2 to TRBJ1-2; no reliable D call. The CDR3 is 12 amino acids. Germline V gives CDR1 SGHAT, CDR2 FQNNGV. Trimming cost V 5 bases and J 12 bases, with 16 bases left between them. The CDR3 sequence: CASSPPLGIDTF. Here the CDR3 DNA reads TGTGCCAGCAGCCCGCCTTTAGGTATCGACACCTTC.

This clone appeared a few times. V gene TRBV5-6 combines with J gene TRBJ1-1; 7 bases are a match to TRBD1. Trimming cost V 5 bases and J 5 bases; bases outside gene matches: 9. The length of the CDR3 is 14 residues. Per the germline V gene, CDR1 is SGHDT and CDR2 is YYEEEE. The CDR3 region is CASSARDRQTEAFF. The CDR3 nucleotides are TGTGCCAGCAGTGCTCGGGACAGACAGACTGAAGCTTTCTTT.